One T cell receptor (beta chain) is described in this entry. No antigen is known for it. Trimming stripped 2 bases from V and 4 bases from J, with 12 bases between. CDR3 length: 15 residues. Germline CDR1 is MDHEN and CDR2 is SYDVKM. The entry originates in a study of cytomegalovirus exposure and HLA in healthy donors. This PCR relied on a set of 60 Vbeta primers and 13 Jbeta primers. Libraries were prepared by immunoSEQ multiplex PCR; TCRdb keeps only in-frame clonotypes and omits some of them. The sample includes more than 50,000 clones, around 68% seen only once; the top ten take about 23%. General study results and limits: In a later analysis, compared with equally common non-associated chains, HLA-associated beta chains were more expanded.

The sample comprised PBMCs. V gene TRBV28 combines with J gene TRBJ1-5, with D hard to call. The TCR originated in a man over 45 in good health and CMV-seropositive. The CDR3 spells CASSLASAVNQPQHF. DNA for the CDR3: TGTGCCAGCAGTTTAGCCTCGGCGGTAAATCAGCCCCAGCATTTT.